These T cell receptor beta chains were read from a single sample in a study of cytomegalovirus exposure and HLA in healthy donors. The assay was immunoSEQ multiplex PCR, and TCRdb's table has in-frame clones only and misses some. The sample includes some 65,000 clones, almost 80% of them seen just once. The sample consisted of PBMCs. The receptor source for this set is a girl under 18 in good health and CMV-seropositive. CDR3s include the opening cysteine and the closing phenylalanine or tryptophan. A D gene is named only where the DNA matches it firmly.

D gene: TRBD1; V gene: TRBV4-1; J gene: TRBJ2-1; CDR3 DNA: TGCGCCAGCAGCCAAGAAGACAGGGCGAGGGGCGAGCAGTTCTTC; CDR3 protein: CASSQEDRARGEQFF
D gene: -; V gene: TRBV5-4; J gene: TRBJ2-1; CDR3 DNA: TGTGCCAGCAGCCAGAGTCAGGGGATTACCTCCTACAATGAGCAGTTCTTC; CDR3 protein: CASSQSQGITSYNEQFF
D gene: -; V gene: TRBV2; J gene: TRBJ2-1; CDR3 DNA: TGTGCCAGCAGTGTCGGGCAGTCTCCCGCGGGTGAGCAGTTCTTC; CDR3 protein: CASSVGQSPAGEQFF
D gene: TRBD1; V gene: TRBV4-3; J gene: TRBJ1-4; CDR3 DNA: TGCGCCAGCAGCCAAGGTATAGATCTCGGGACAGCAACTAATGAAAAACTGTTTTTT; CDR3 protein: CASSQGIDLGTATNEKLFF
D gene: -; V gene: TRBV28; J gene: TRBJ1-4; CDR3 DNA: TGTGCCAGCAAGGGGCAGAATCGTGAAAAACTGTTTTTT; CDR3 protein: CASKGQNREKLFF
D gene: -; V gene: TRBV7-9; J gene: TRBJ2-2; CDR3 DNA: TGTGCCAGCAGCCGGGACACCACAAACACCGGGGAGCTGTTTTTT; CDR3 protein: CASSRDTTNTGELFF
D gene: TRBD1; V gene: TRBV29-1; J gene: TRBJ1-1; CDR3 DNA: TGCAGCGTTGGGACAGGTCTCACTGAAGCTTTCTTT; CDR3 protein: CSVGTGLTEAFF
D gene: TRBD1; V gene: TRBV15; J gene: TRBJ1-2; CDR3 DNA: TGTGCCACCAGCAGAGATTTCCGGACAGGGGGCGCCCCATATGGCTACACCTTC; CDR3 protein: CATSRDFRTGGAPYGYTF
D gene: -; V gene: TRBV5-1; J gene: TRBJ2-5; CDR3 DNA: TGCGCCAGCAGCGTAGGGAGGAAATCAGAGACCCAGTACTTC; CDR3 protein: CASSVGRKSETQYF
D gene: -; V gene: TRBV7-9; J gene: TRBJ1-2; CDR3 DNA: TGTGCCAGCAGCTTAGAAAAATCCGGGAAGGCCGGCTACACCTTC; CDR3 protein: CASSLEKSGKAGYTF
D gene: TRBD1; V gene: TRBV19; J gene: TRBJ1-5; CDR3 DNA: TGTGCCAGTAGTTTTCCAGGGGGCGGGCAGCCCCAGCATTTT; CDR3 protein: CASSFPGGGQPQHF
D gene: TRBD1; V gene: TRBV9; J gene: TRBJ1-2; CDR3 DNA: TGTGCCAGCAGCGTAGGTGGGACAGCGAACTATGGCTACACCTTC; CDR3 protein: CASSVGGTANYGYTF
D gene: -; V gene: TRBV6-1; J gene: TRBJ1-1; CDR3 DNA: TGTGCCAGCAGTGACGCAGGGGACACTGAAGCTTTCTTT; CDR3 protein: CASSDAGDTEAFF